A selection of T cell receptor beta chains follows, all from one sample in a study of T cell changes during pregnancy in multiple sclerosis. Sequencing was performed with immunoSEQ multiplex PCR; in TCRdb, only in-frame clones are kept and a portion is missing. The sample lists tens of thousands of clones, around 93% occurring once. The sequencing here drew on CD4+ T cells from peripheral blood mononuclear cells, taken before pregnancy. These receptor sequences come from a female donor with multiple sclerosis, enrolled in a pregnancy study. Both conserved end residues are part of each CDR3. A D gene is named only where the DNA matches it firmly. The listing skips clone size in some rows; elsewhere it reads once, few, many or a size class.

>TRBV13|TRBD2|once|TRBJ2-5
CASSFFQTGTSGSLETQYF
TGTGCCAGCAGCTTCTTCCAAACCGGGACTAGCGGGAGTTTGGAGACCCAGTACTTC
>TRBV7-3|TRBD1|.|TRBJ2-2
CASSPGQATGELFF
TGTGCCAGCAGCCCGGGACAGGCCACCGGGGAGCTGTTTTTT
>TRBV27|.|.|TRBJ1-1
CASSLQGVGNTEAFF
TGTGCCAGCAGTTTACAGGGCGTAGGGAACACTGAAGCTTTCTTT
>TRBV7-2|TRBD2|.|TRBJ2-2
CASTEGGASGSGELFF
TGTGCCAGCACCGAGGGGGGGGCTAGCGGGAGCGGGGAGCTGTTTTTT
>TRBV11-3|TRBD1|.|TRBJ1-1
CASSVGQGGAFF
TGTGCCAGCAGCGTCGGACAGGGAGGAGCTTTCTTT
>TRBV28|.|once|TRBJ2-7
CASSLNIAFGYEQYF
TGTGCCAGCAGTTTAAACATAGCATTTGGTTACGAGCAGTACTTC
>TRBV21-1|.|.|TRBJ2-1
CASSKVALAGGNNEQFF
TGTGCCAGCAGCAAAGTCGCACTAGCGGGAGGGAACAATGAGCAGTTCTTC
>TRBV30|TRBD1|few|TRBJ1-1
CAWGGQFEAFF
TGTGCCTGGGGGGGACAGTTTGAAGCTTTCTTT
>TRBV7-2|.|.|TRBJ1-5
CASSLGDIRNQPQHF
TGTGCCAGCAGCTTAGGGGACATACGCAATCAGCCCCAGCATTTT
>TRBV7-8|.|.|TRBJ1-1
CASSSAPGVNTEAFF
TGTGCCAGCAGCTCGGCCCCAGGGGTGAACACTGAAGCTTTCTTT
>TRBV18|.|.|TRBJ2-7
CASSPPQGPYEQYF
TGTGCCAGCTCACCACCTCAGGGGCCCTACGAGCAGTACTTC
>TRBV7-7|.|.|TRBJ2-5
CASSSLAAGAQETQYF
TGTGCTAGCAGCTCCTTAGCTGCGGGGGCCCAAGAGACCCAGTACTTC
>TRBV9|TRBD1|.|TRBJ1-4
CASSLGTGHNNEKLFF
TGTGCCAGCAGCTTAGGGACAGGGCACAATAATGAAAAACTGTTTTTT
>TRBV7-2|.|.|TRBJ2-5
CASSDKGSGAQETQYF
TGTGCCAGCAGCGATAAGGGGTCGGGTGCCCAAGAGACCCAGTACTTC
>TRBV6-5|.|once|TRBJ2-7
CASRRTASYEQYF
TGTGCCAGCAGGCGGACAGCATCCTACGAGCAGTACTTC
>TRBV29-1|.|once|TRBJ2-1
CSVPRGQNYNEQFF
TGCAGCGTCCCAAGAGGGCAGAACTACAATGAGCAGTTCTTC
>TRBV7-2|TRBD2|.|TRBJ2-2
CASSLVAGGPGELFF
TGTGCCAGCAGCTTAGTAGCGGGAGGGCCCGGGGAGCTGTTTTTT
>TRBV23-1|.|.|TRBJ2-2
CASSHLFFYTGELFF
TGCGCCAGCAGTCATCTATTTTTTTACACCGGGGAGCTGTTTTTT
>TRBV11-2|.|.|TRBJ1-1
CASSWATGRNTEAFF
TGTGCCAGCAGCTGGGCAACAGGACGGAACACTGAAGCTTTCTTT
>TRBV29-1|.|.|TRBJ2-4
CSVERLAKNIQYF
TGCAGCGTTGAGAGGCTAGCCAAAAACATTCAGTACTTC
>TRBV19|TRBD2|once|TRBJ2-1
CASSSSSGSLYNEQFF
TGTGCCAGTAGTTCGTCTAGCGGGAGCCTCTACAATGAGCAGTTCTTC
>TRBV19|TRBD1|.|TRBJ1-2
CASMEPAGTGKEGYTF
TGTGCCAGTATGGAGCCCGCCGGGACAGGGAAGGAAGGCTACACCTTC
>TRBV2|TRBD2|.|TRBJ2-5
CASSDGSGKEETQYF
TGTGCCAGCAGTGACGGGAGCGGGAAGGAAGAGACCCAGTACTTC
>TRBV29-1|.|few|TRBJ2-4
CSVGQDGTIQYF
TGCAGCGTTGGACAGGATGGAACCATTCAGTACTTC
>TRBV9|TRBD1|.|TRBJ2-2
CASSVGTGGTNTGELFF
TGTGCCAGCAGCGTCGGGACAGGGGGTACGAACACCGGGGAGCTGTTTTTT
>TRBV9|TRBD2|.|TRBJ2-2
CASSDRGTSGSRGTGELFF
TGTGCCAGCAGCGATCGCGGGACTAGCGGGAGCAGAGGGACCGGGGAGCTGTTTTTT
>TRBV19|.|.|TRBJ2-6
CASRPGEYSGANVLTF
TGTGCCAGTAGGCCAGGGGAATACTCTGGGGCCAACGTCCTGACTTTC
>TRBV7-6|.|.|TRBJ2-2
CASSMGAGELFF
TGTGCCAGCAGTATGGGCGCCGGGGAGCTGTTTTTT
>TRBV18|.|.|TRBJ2-5
CASSPYPVRETQYF
TGTGCCAGCTCACCATACCCCGTGAGGGAGACCCAGTACTTC
>TRBV2|TRBD2|.|TRBJ2-7
CASSRGLVGYEQYF
TGTGCCAGCTCTAGAGGACTAGTGGGCTACGAGCAGTACTTC
>TRBV27|TRBD1|.|TRBJ2-1
CASSSGAPGQGPFGQFF
TGTGCCAGCAGTTCTGGAGCCCCGGGACAGGGACCTTTTGGGCAGTTCTTC
>TRBV11-2|.|.|TRBJ2-2
CASSSLRVYTGELFF
TGTGCCAGCAGCTCCCTCCGGGTGTACACCGGGGAGCTGTTTTTT
>TRBV29-1|.|.|TRBJ1-3
CSVTAGNTIYF
TGCAGCGTAACGGCTGGAAACACCATATATTTT
>TRBV11-2|.|.|TRBJ2-1
CASSLARLSSYNEQFF
TGTGCCAGCAGCTTAGCGCGGTTGAGCTCCTACAATGAGCAGTTCTTC
>TRBV5-4|TRBD2|.|TRBJ2-2
CASSPLRAGLASGELFF
TGTGCCAGCAGCCCCCTGAGAGCGGGACTAGCTTCCGGGGAGCTGTTTTTT
>TRBV6-6|.|.|TRBJ1-5
CASSYSSRGRNQPQHF
TGTGCCAGCAGTTACTCTAGCAGGGGTCGTAATCAGCCCCAGCATTTT
>TRBV15|.|.|TRBJ1-2
CATSRAGLNYGYTF
TGTGCCACCAGCAGAGCCGGGTTAAACTATGGCTACACCTTC
>TRBV7-2|TRBD2|.|TRBJ2-7
CASSSGTSGSSYEQYF
TGTGCCAGCAGCAGCGGAACTAGCGGGAGTTCGTACGAGCAGTACTTC
>TRBV28|.|.|TRBJ2-7
CASSLFGLTYEQYF
TGTGCCAGCAGTTTATTTGGACTTACCTACGAGCAGTACTTC
>TRBV7-2|.|.|TRBJ2-7
CASSLDYSYEQYF
TGTGCCAGCAGCTTAGACTACTCCTACGAGCAGTACTTC
>TRBV30|.|.|TRBJ2-7
CAWSVLAREQYF
TGTGCCTGGAGTGTCCTAGCGCGTGAGCAGTACTTC
>TRBV2|.|.|TRBJ1-2
CASSDSYGYTF
TGTGCCAGCTCCGACAGCTATGGCTACACCTTC
>TRBV2|TRBD2|.|TRBJ2-5
CASRVSLAGFQETQYF
TGTGCCAGCAGGGTGAGCCTAGCGGGATTCCAAGAGACCCAGTACTTC